These 8 T cell receptor beta chains were sequenced from one sample in a study of cytomegalovirus exposure and HLA in healthy donors. This PCR relied on a set of 60 Vbeta primers and 13 Jbeta primers. The protocol was immunoSEQ multiplex PCR, while the TCRdb copy is restricted to in-frame clones and leaves out a portion. Among more than 85,000 clones listed, roughly 79% were seen once. The sequenced sample consisted of PBMCs. These receptors were collected from a male donor in good health and CMV-seronegative.

This sequence joins TRBV4-3 and TRBJ1-2; the match to TRBD1 covers 8 bases. V was clipped by 0 bases and J by 8 bases; unmatched bases: 11. The CDR3 length is 16 residues. CDR1 is LGHNA, CDR2 YSLEER, per germline. CDR3 nucleotide sequence: TGCGCCAGCAGCCAAGAATTCCGGCAGGGGGCTTACGGCTACACCTTC. Its translation: CASSQEFRQGAYGYTF.

The chain carries TRBV5-5 and TRBJ2-7; D possibly corresponds to TRBD1 (6 bases). The germline CDR1 and CDR2 sequences are SGHKS and YYEKEE (reference sequence). V was trimmed by 0 bases and J by 0 bases, leaving 7 bases between them. The CDR3 contains 14 residues. CDR3 sequence: CASSLEDSSYEQYF. CDR3 sequence (DNA): TGTGCCAGCAGCTTGGAGGACAGCTCCTACGAGCAGTACTTC. Together with reference TRBV5-5 and TRBJ2-7, the CDR3 gives the full variable domain: DAGVTQSPTHLIKTRGQQVTLRCSPISGHKSVSWYQQVLGQGPQFIFQYYEKEERGRGNFPDRFSARQFPNYSSELNVNALLLGDSALYLCASSLEDSSYEQYFGPGTRLTVT.

This clone is a singleton in its sample. V and J are TRBV11-2 and TRBJ2-7; 8 nucleotides line up with TRBD2. The V gene's germline CDR1 is SGHAT and CDR2 FQNNGV. The V segment lost 4 bases and the J segment 0 bases; nucleotides outside the gene matches: 2. The CDR3 runs 14 residues. The CDR3 nucleotides are TGTGCCAGCAGCTCCAGCGGGAGCTCCTACGAGCAGTACTTC. Translating it yields CASSSSGSSYEQYF.

The chain recombines TRBV7-2 with TRBJ2-5, with D perhaps matching TRBD2 (6 bases). V was trimmed by 5 bases and J by 5 bases, leaving 18 bases between them. This CDR3 is built from 15 residues. The germline V gene encodes CDR1 SGHTA and CDR2 FQGNSA. The CDR3 DNA is TGTGCCAGCAGCCCTGGAGGGACGGGGGAGGAGACCCAGTACTTC. Protein sequence: CASSPGGTGEETQYF.

CDR3 coding DNA: TGTGCCACCAGCAGGACAAGGACAAACGTTCAGCCCCAGCATTTT. Translation: CATSRTRTNVQPQHF. The J gene is TRBJ1-5, the V gene TRBV15, with D maybe TRBD1 (5 bases). Trimming removed 3 bases at V and 6 bases at J, with 15 bases between. Per germline, CDR1 LNHNV and CDR2 YYDKDF (reference sequence). This CDR3 is built from 15 residues. The variable domain in full, completed from reference TRBV15 and TRBJ1-5, reads DAMVIQNPRYQVTQFGKPVTLSCSQTLNHNVMYWYQQKSSQAPKLLFHYYDKDFNNEADTPDNFQSRRPNTSFCFLDIRSPGLGDTAMYLCATSRTRTNVQPQHFGDGTRLSIL.

This clone is a singleton in its sample. The chain joins TRBV11-3 to TRBJ2-7, with D hard to call. The germline V gene has CDR1 SGHNT and CDR2 YENEEA. The CDR3 runs 13 residues. The ends were cut back, 5 bases at V and 4 bases at J, with 12 bases in the middle. As DNA, the CDR3 is TGTGCCAGCAGCACCGGTCTGACTTACGAGCAGTACTTC. Translation: CASSTGLTYEQYF.

By share, this clone counts as medium-sized. The rearrangement joins TRBV9 to TRBJ2-7, with D maybe TRBD2 (6 bases). The CDR3 runs to 14 residues. CDR1 and CDR2 from the germline V gene are SGDLS and YYNGEE. Trimming pared 3 bases from V and 4 bases from J, leaving 14 bases between. For the CDR3, the DNA is TGTGCCAGCAGCGCGGACTGGGGAGGTTACGAGCAGTACTTC. Its translation is CASSADWGGYEQYF.

V and J are TRBV6-5 and TRBJ2-5; 9 positions match TRBD1. V shed 6 bases, J shed 4 bases, and the junction held 6 bases outside the gene matches. Germline V gene sequence: CDR1 MNHEY, CDR2 SVGAGI. The CDR3 has 14 amino acids. CDR3 in amino acids: CASRTGGFRETQYF. CDR3 nucleotides: TGTGCCAGCAGAACAGGGGGCTTTCGAGAGACCCAGTACTTC.